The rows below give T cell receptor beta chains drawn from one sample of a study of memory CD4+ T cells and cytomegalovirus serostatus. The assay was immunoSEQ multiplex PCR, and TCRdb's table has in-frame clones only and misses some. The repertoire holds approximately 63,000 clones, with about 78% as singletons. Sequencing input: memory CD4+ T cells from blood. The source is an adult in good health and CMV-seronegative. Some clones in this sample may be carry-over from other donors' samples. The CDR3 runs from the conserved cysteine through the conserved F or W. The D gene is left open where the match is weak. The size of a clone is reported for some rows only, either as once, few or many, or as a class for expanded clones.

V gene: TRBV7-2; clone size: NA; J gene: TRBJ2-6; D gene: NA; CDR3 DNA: TGTGCCAGCAGCTTACAATGGGATGGGGCCAACGTCCTGACTTTC; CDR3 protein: CASSLQWDGANVLTF
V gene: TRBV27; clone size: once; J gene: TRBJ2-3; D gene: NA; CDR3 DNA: TGTGCCAGCAGTTTCGGAGTTGGAGATACGCAGTATTTT; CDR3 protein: CASSFGVGDTQYF
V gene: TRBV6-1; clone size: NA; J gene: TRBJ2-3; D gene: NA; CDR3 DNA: TGTGCCTGCCGGGACACCTCCTCATCAGATACGCAGTATTTT; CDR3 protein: CACRDTSSSDTQYF
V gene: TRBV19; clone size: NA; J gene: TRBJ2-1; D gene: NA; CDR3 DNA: TGTGCCAGTAGAGGCCTAGCTGGCGATGAGCAGTTCTTC; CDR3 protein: CASRGLAGDEQFF
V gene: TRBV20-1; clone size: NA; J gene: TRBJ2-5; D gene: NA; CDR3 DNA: TGCAGTGCTCCGGTAGGAGAGACCCAGTACTTC; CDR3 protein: CSAPVGETQYF
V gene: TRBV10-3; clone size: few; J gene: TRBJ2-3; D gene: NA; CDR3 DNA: TGTGCCATCAGAGCGATTAGCACAGATACGCAGTATTTT; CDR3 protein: CAIRAISTDTQYF
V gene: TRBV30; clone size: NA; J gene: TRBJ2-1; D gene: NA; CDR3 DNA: TGTGCCTGGAGTGTACTAGAGTTCTACAATGAGCAGTTCTTC; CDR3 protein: CAWSVLEFYNEQFF
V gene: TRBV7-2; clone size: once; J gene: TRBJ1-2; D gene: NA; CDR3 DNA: TGTGCCAGCAGCCTAGGGGGGGCGCGGAATAACTATGGCTACACCTTC; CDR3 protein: CASSLGGARNNYGYTF
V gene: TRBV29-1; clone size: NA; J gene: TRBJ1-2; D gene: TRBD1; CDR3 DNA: TGCAGCGTTGAGGGACAGGGGGGTGGCTACACCTTC; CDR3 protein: CSVEGQGGGYTF
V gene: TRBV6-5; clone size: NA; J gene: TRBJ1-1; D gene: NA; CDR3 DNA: TGTGCCAGCAGGCCCCGTCACGTCGCTGAAGCTTTCTTT; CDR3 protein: CASRPRHVAEAFF
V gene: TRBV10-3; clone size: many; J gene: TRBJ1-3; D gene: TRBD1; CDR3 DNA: TGTGCCATACGGGACAGCTCTGGAAACACCATATATTTT; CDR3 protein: CAIRDSSGNTIYF
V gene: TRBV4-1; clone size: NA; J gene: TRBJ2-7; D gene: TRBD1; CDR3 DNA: TGCGCCAGCAGCCCGGGGACAGGACCCTTCGGCTACGAGCAGTACTTC; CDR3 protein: CASSPGTGPFGYEQYF
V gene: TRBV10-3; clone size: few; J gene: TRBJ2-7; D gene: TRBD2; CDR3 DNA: TGTGCCAACCCTGGGACTAGCGGGGCGCCCTACGAGCAGTACTTC; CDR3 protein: CANPGTSGAPYEQYF
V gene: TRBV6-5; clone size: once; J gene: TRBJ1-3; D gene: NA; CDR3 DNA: TGTGCCAGCAGTTACTACAAGACAGCTTCGGGCACCATATATTTT; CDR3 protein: CASSYYKTASGTIYF
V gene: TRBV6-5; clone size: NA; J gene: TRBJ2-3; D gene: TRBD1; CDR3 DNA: TGTGCCAGCAGAGCAGGGGGCGGGACAGATACGCAGTATTTT; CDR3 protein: CASRAGGGTDTQYF
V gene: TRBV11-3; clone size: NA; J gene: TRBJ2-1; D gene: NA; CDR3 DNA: TGTGCCAGCAGCTTACAGCCAGGGCGAGGTGAGCAGTTCTTC; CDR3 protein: CASSLQPGRGEQFF
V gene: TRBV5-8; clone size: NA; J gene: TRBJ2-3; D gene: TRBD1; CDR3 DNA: TGTGCCAGCAGCTTTACAGGGGGGTTTGCAGATACGCAGTATTTT; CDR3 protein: CASSFTGGFADTQYF